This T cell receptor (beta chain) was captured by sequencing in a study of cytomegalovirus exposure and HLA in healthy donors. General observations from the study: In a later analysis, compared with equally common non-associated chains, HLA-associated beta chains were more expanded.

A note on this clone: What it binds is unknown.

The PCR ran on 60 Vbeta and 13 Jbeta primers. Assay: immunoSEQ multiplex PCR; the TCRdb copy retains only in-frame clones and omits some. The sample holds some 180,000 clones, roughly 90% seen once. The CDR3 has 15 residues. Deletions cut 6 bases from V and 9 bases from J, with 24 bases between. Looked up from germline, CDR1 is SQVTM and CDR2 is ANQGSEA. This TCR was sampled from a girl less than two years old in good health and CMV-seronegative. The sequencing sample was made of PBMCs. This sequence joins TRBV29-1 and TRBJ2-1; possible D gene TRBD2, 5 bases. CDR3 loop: CSVANSLAYRGEQFF. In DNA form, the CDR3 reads TGCAGCGTGGCTAACTCACTCGCCTATCGGGGTGAGCAGTTCTTC.